One and the same sample provided the 9 T cell receptor beta chains below, sequenced in a study of cytomegalovirus exposure and HLA in healthy donors. 13 Jbeta primers and 60 Vbeta primers were used for the PCR. The method was immunoSEQ multiplex PCR; TCRdb's version includes in-frame clones alone and lacks a portion of them. The sample has about 130,000 clones, 80% seen once; the top ten hold more than 8%. Specimen: PBMCs. The receptor source for this set is a man aged 25-40 years in good health and CMV-seropositive.

The rearrangement joins TRBV9 to TRBJ1-1; unclear D gene. Trimming shortened V by 4 bases and J by 4 bases, and 14 bases separated the two germline ends. Germline V gene data show CDR1 as SGDLS and CDR2 as YYNGEE. This CDR3 has 14 amino acids. This CDR3 reads CASSHGPRGTEAFF. DNA for the CDR3: TGTGCCAGCAGCCATGGACCCCGGGGCACTGAAGCTTTCTTT.

The genes are TRBV9 and TRBJ2-7, with TRBD1 matching 10 bases. Germline V gene sequence: CDR1 SGDLS, CDR2 YYNGEE. The CDR3 sequence is 15 residues long. The trim removed 4 bases at V and 3 bases at J, leaving 7 bases unmatched. In DNA, the CDR3 is TGTGCCAGCAGCCTACGGACAGGGGGTGACTACGAGCAGTACTTC. Encoded protein: CASSLRTGGDYEQYF.

This rearrangement joins TRBV7-8 to TRBJ2-7; possible D gene TRBD2, 6 bases. Germline CDR1 and CDR2: SGHVS and FQNEAQ. V lost 3 bases, J lost 2 bases, and 8 bases lay in between. This CDR3 comprises 13 residues. The DNA of the CDR3 is TGTGCCAGCAGCTTCGGCGGGGCCTACGAGCAGTACTTC. This gives the protein CASSFGGAYEQYF.

The V and J genes are TRBV5-1 and TRBJ1-1; D may be TRBD1 (5 bases). Deletions cut 1 base from V and 0 bases from J, with 16 bases between. CDR3 length equals 17 residues. Germline V gene sequence: CDR1 SGHRS, CDR2 YFSETQ. The CDR3 DNA is TGCGCCAGCAGCTTGTATCAGGGCGCCATAATGAACACTGAAGCTTTCTTT. It translates to CASSLYQGAIMNTEAFF.

This clone has just a few counts. V and J are TRBV12-5 and TRBJ1-1; 7 nucleotides match TRBD1. This CDR3 comprises 14 residues. The V gene's germline CDR1 is LGHNT and CDR2 FRNRAP. V gave up 7 bases and J gave up 0 bases; unmatched junction bases: 5. CDR3 loop: CASAPGTVNTEAFF. As DNA, the CDR3 is TGTGCTAGTGCCCCCGGGACAGTGAACACTGAAGCTTTCTTT.

This clone occurred once. V usage is TRBV10-1 and J usage is TRBJ1-1; 8 bases align to TRBD1. The CDR3 is made up of 13 amino acids. Trimming at V came to 11 bases and at J to 3 bases, leaving 8 bases not matched to a gene. Per the germline V gene, CDR1 is WNHNN and CDR2 is SYGVQD (reference sequence). The CDR3 DNA sequence: TGCGCCTCGAAGGACAGGGTGGACACTGAAGCTTTCTTT. This encodes CASKDRVDTEAFF.

The chain couples TRBV18 to TRBJ1-5, with D tentatively TRBD1 (6 bases). The CDR3 consists of 17 residues. V lost 5 bases, J lost 1 base, and 18 bases lay in between. Germline CDR1 reads KGHSH; CDR2 reads LQKENI. CDR3 in amino acids: CASSAETGTLSNQPQHF. CDR3 nucleotides: TGTGCCAGCTCAGCTGAAACCGGGACACTCAGCAATCAGCCCCAGCATTTT. Combining the CDR3 with reference TRBV18 and TRBJ1-5 gives the whole variable domain NAGVMQNPRHLVRRRGQEARLRCSPMKGHSHVYWYRQLPEEGLKFMVYLQKENIIDESGMPKERFSAEFPKEGPSILRIQQVVRGDSAAYFCASSAETGTLSNQPQHFGDGTRLSIL.

For the CDR3, the DNA is TGCAGCGTGCAGGGTGGACGCACAGATACGCAGTATTTT. Translating it yields CSVQGGRTDTQYF. The V call is TRBV29-1, the J call TRBJ2-3, with a possible D match to TRBD1 (5 bases). The CDR3 consists of 13 residues. V gave up 6 bases and J gave up 1 base, with 11 bases separating them. Germline CDR1 reads SQVTM; CDR2 reads ANQGSEA.

This chain connects TRBV7-3 to TRBJ2-2; D remains ambiguous. The CDR3 contains 12 residues. Germline assignment: CDR1 SGHTA and CDR2 FQGTGA. Trimming removed 5 bases at V and 6 bases at J, with 7 bases between. CDR3 DNA: TGTGCCAGCAGCCACGAGGCCGGGGAGCTGTTTTTT. Its protein product is CASSHEAGELFF.